The source of this T cell receptor (beta chain) is a study of T cells in Graves' hyperthyroidism and ophthalmopathy. The CDR3 sequence is 20 residues long. The ends lost 4 bases at V and 3 bases at J; junction bases unmatched: 16. The V gene's germline CDR1 is MDHEN and CDR2 SYDVKM. The CDR3 regions of TCR beta were amplified from RNA transcripts. HTBI primers drove first-round RT-PCR of the TCR CDR3. MiXCR, run by TCRdb on the multiplex PCR reads, gives a single entry per CDR3 protein. The repertoire has around 450,000 distinct CDR3 sequences, 12% to 15% of them found once; the top ten carry 4% to 6.5%. Across 18 months, stable Graves' hyperthyroidism was marked by no progression to ophthalmopathy. Diagnostic assessment was based on clinical symptoms, serum thyroxine and TRAb, thyroid ultrasound and orbital computed tomography.

The TCR comes from a woman between 18 and 29 years old with Graves' hyperthyroidism. This chain joins TRBV28 and TRBJ2-6; 9 nucleotides line up with TRBD1. Sequencing was performed on blood. In DNA, the CDR3 is TGTGCCAGCAGTTCCTCCTTTTTCCGGGACAGGGTATTTGGGGCCAACGTCCTGACTTTC. Protein sequence: CASSSSFFRDRVFGANVLTF.